Below, 7 T cell receptor beta chains from the same sample are listed, as sequenced in a study of tumor-infiltrating lymphocytes in primary liver carcinoma. The source of the blood RNA was unsorted whole blood, and germline DNA was extracted as well. Making TCR beta cDNA involved approximately 0.5 ug total RNA and a constant-region primer. Investigators got TCR beta libraries out of three nested multiplex PCR rounds, done with slightly modified ARM-PCR. The first two PCR rounds used TRBV1-TRBV30 forward primers with a C-beta reverse primer, 9 to 11 cycles each. A single record per CDR3 protein comes from TCRdb applying MiXCR to the multiplex PCR reads. The profile shows some 190,000 distinct CDR3 sequences, 50% to 75% of them singletons. Sample: peripheral blood. The receptors originated from a middle-aged man with primary liver carcinoma and hepatitis B virus infection.

This CDR3 is CASSSTGTQETQYF. CDR3 sequence (DNA): TGCGCCAGCAGCTCCACCGGGACACAAGAGACCCAGTACTTC. The chain links TRBV5-1 to TRBJ2-5; a possible D gene is TRBD1 (6 bases). The CDR3 has 14 amino acids. Germline V lookup: CDR1 SGHRS, CDR2 YFSETQ. Trimming shortened V by 3 bases and J by 2 bases, and 11 bases separated the two germline ends.

The rearrangement links TRBV6-5 to TRBJ1-1, with unresolved D. V lost 2 bases, J lost 1 base, and 5 bases lay in between. The V gene's germline CDR1 is MNHEY and CDR2 SVGAGI. CDR3 length equals 13 residues. The CDR3 reads CASSYAGNTEAFF. As DNA, the CDR3 is TGTGCCAGCAGTTACGCCGGGAACACTGAAGCTTTCTTT.

This clonotype appeared a few times. The rearrangement uses TRBV12-3 or TRBV12-4 and TRBJ2-2, with D perhaps TRBD1 (5 bases). V lost 6 bases, J lost 1 base, and 9 bases lay in between. The CDR3 is made up of 14 amino acids. CDR3 residues: CASSAQGNTGELFF. The CDR3 bases are TGTGCCAGCAGCGCGCAGGGGAACACCGGGGAGCTGTTTTTT.

This clonotype was picked up one time. A much larger clone lies a single base off, so this may be a read error. The chain uses TRBV11-2 and TRBJ1-6, with D tentatively TRBD1 (5 bases). CDR1 is SGHAT and CDR2 is FQNNGV in the germline V gene. This CDR3 spans 15 amino acids. CDR3 DNA sequence: TGTGCCATCAGCTTAGGTACAGGATTAAATTCACCCCTCCACTTT. It yields the protein CAISLGTGLNSPLHF. The variable domain in full, completed from reference TRBV11-2 and TRBJ1-6, reads EAGVAQSPRYKIIEKRQSVAFWCNPISGHATLYWYQQILGQGPKLLIQFQNNGVVDDSQLPKDRFSAERLKGVDSTLKIQPAKLEDSAVYLCAISLGTGLNSPLHFGNGTRLTVT.

With respect to this clonotype: This likely comes from a read error, as the CDR3 has no conserved phenylalanine or tryptophan at its end. This chain joins TRBV11-1 and TRBJ2-7; D is possibly TRBD2 (5 bases). CDR3 size: 13 residues. CDR1 SGHAT and CDR2 FQDESV come from the germline V gene (reference sequence). V shed 2 bases and J shed 5 bases, with 10 bases lying between them. Here the CDR3 DNA reads TGTGCCAGCAGCTTAACGGTCGGGGACGAGCAGTACATC. As protein: CASSLTVGDEQYI.

Concerning this clonotype itself: A much larger clone differs by one base, so this may be a read error. The chain links TRBV11-1 to TRBJ2-3; D may correspond to TRBD1 or TRBD2 (6 bases each). Germline CDR1 reads SGHAT; CDR2 reads FQDESV (reference sequence). This CDR3 is 18 amino acids long. Between the trimmed V and J ends, which lost 7 bases and 4 bases, there was a span of 27 bases. The CDR3 protein is CASNSRKPRGQAPDTQYF. The CDR3 nucleotides are TGTGCCAGCAACTCTCGAAAACCTCGGGGGCAGGCCCCAGATACGCAGTATTTT.

As to this clonotype: At one end the junction does not follow the germline gene, possibly because of a read error. The gene calls are TRBV11-2 and TRBJ2-5; perhaps TRBD1 as D (6 bases). This CDR3 region has 15 residues. The germline CDR1 and CDR2 sequences are SGHAT and FQNNGV. Here the CDR3 reads CASSYTPLGAETKYF. The CDR3 bases are TGTGCCAGCAGCTATACACCTTTGGGGGCAGAGACCAAGTACTTC.